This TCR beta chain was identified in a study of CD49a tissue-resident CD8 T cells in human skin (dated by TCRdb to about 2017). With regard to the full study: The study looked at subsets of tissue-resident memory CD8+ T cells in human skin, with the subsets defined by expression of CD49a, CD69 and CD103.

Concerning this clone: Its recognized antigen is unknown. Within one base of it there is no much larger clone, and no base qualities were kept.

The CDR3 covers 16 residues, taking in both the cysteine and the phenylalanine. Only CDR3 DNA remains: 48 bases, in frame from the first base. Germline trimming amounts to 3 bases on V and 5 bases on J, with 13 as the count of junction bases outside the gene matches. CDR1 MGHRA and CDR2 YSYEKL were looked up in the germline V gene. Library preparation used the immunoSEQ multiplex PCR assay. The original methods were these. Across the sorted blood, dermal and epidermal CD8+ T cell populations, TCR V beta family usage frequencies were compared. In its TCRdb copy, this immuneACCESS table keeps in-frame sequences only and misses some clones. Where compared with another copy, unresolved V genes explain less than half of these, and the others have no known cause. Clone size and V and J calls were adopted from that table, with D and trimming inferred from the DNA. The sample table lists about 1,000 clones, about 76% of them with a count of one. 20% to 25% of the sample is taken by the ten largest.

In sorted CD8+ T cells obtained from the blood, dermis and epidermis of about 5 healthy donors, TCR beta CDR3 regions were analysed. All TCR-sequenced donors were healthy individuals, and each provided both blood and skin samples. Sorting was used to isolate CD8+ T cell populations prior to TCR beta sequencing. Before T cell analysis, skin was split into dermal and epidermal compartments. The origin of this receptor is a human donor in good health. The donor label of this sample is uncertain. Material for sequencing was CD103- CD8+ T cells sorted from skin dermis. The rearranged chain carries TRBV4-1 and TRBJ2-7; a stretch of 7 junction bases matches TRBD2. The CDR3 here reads CASSQPGLTVLDEQYF. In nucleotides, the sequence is TGCGCCAGCAGCCAGCCGGGACTAACCGTTCTCGACGAGCAGTACTTC.